The 3 T cell receptor beta chains listed next were all sequenced from one sample in a study of T cell repertoires in cytomegalovirus infection. Their recognized antigens are unknown. Each CDR3 protein gets one entry after TCRdb re-called the reads with MiXCR. Altogether around 100,000 distinct CDR3 sequences are present, around 45% being singletons, with the ten largest covering approximately 69%. Sequenced here: CD8+ T cells from cultured PBMCs, sampled from culture after CMV antigen stimulation. The receptors stem from a human donor in good health (CMV status not recorded). Some clones in this sample may be carry-over from other donors' samples.

The V call is TRBV19, the J call TRBJ2-3, with D possibly TRBD2 on 6 matching bases. V was clipped by 4 bases and J by 10 bases, with 9 bases between them. The germline gives CDR1 LNHDA, CDR2 SQIVND (reference sequence). CDR3 size: 11 residues. Here the CDR3 reads CASSNPGAQYF. The CDR3 DNA sequence: TGTGCCAGTAGTAACCCGGGAGCGCAGTATTTT.

A word on this clonotype: Its ends do not fully match the called genes, so a read error is possible. This chain connects TRBV19 to TRBJ2-5; D perhaps matches TRBD2 (6 bases). CDR1 and CDR2 (germline): LNHDA, SQIVND (reference sequence). This CDR3 is 12 amino acids long. The CDR3, as DNA: TGTGCCAGTAGAATAGCGGAAGAGACCCAGTACTTC. Protein sequence: CASRIAEETQYF.

At least ten counts were recorded for this clonotype. The rearrangement links TRBV7-3 to TRBJ1-2; TRBD1 matches 8 bases. J lost 7 bases, V lost 5 bases, and 6 bases had no gene match. Germline CDR1 and CDR2: SGHTA and FQGTGA. This CDR3 contains 13 residues. CDR3 protein: CASSTDRAGGYTF. The CDR3 DNA sequence: TGTGCCAGCAGCACGGACAGGGCGGGTGGCTACACCTTC.